This T cell receptor (beta chain) comes out of a study of T cells in Graves' hyperthyroidism and ophthalmopathy. Patients with uncontrolled infections, other autoimmune diseases, pregnancy or lactation were excluded. What was amplified from RNA transcripts were TCR beta CDR3 regions. The TCR CDR3 was amplified in a first-round RT-PCR using the HTBI primer set. MiXCR, run by TCRdb on the multiplex PCR reads, gives a single entry per CDR3 protein. The sample contains about 620,000 distinct CDR3 sequences, 15% to 20% of which appear only once. The V and J ends lost 3 bases and 10 bases, in that order; junction bases with no gene match: 4. The CDR3 is made up of 12 amino acids. Germline values: CDR1 SGHDT, CDR2 YYEEEE. Concerning this clonotype: Given a much more abundant clone one base away, this may be a read error.

The sequenced sample was blood. The rearrangement joins TRBV5-6 to TRBJ2-1, with 7 positions matching TRBD1. The receptor comes from a woman aged 25-40 years with Graves' hyperthyroidism. The CDR3 region is CASSSQGPEQFF. The CDR3 region has the DNA TGTGCCAGCAGCTCACAGGGGCCGGAGCAGTTCTTC.